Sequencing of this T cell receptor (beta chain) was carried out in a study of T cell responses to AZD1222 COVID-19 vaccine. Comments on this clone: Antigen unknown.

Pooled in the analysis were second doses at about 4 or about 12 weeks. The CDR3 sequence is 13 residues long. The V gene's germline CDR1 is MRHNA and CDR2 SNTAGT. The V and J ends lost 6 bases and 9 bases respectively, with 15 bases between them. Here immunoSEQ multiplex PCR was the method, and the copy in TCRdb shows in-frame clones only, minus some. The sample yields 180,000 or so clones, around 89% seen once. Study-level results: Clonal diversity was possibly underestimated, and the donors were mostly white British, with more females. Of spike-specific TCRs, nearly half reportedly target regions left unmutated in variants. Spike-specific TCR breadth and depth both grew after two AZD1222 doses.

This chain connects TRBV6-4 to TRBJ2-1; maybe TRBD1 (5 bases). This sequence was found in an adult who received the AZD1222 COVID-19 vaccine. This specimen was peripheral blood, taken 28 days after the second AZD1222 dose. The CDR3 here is CASSPRTNSEQFF. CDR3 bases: TGTGCCAGCAGCCCCAGGACAAATAGTGAGCAGTTCTTC.